These 4 T cell receptor beta chains were all obtained from the same sample, sequenced in a study of cytomegalovirus exposure and HLA in healthy donors. PCR amplification relied on 60 Vbeta primers (plus 13 Jbeta primers). The assay was immunoSEQ multiplex PCR, and TCRdb's table has in-frame clones only and misses some. The table shows 150,000 to 200,000 clones, with approximately 82% occurring only once. The sample was PBMCs. These receptors were obtained from a male donor in good health and CMV-seronegative.

This clone has just a few counts. The CDR3 sequence: CASSSPGGYSNQPQHF. The CDR3 region has the DNA TGTGCCAGCAGTTCCCCAGGGGGCTATAGCAATCAGCCCCAGCATTTT. The rearrangement uses TRBV6-5 and TRBJ1-5; 8 positions match TRBD1. Germline V gene data show CDR1 as MNHEY and CDR2 as SVGAGI. This CDR3 spans 16 amino acids. V gave up 4 bases and J gave up 0 bases; unmatched junction bases: 5.

This sequence joins TRBV5-4 and TRBJ2-1; TRBD1 agrees at 7 bases. V shed 0 bases and J 7 bases; nucleotides not matched to a gene: 7. Germline lookup yields CDR1 SGHNT and CDR2 YYREEE (reference sequence). The CDR3 contains 15 residues. Here the CDR3 DNA reads TGTGCCAGCAGCTTGGACCAGGGGGAATGGAATGAGCAGTTCTTC. Its translation: CASSLDQGEWNEQFF. The full variable domain, its missing parts supplied by reference TRBV5-4 and TRBJ2-1, is ETGVTQSPTHLIKTRGQQVTLRCSSQSGHNTVSWYQQALGQGPQFIFQYYREEENGRGNFPPRFSGLQFPNYSSELNVNALELDDSALYLCASSLDQGEWNEQFFGPGTRLTVL.

The table lists this clone with a count of one. The genes are TRBV29-1 and TRBJ2-1, with 7 bases lining up with TRBD1. Germline CDR1 and CDR2: SQVTM and ANQGSEA. J lost 4 bases, V lost 8 bases, and 14 bases had no gene match. This CDR3 has 15 amino acids. The CDR3 sequence is CSFNLPGQQYNEQFF. For the CDR3, the DNA is TGCAGCTTCAACCTACCGGGACAGCAATACAATGAGCAGTTCTTC.

This chain connects TRBV19 to TRBJ1-2; D is unclear. Germline V lookup: CDR1 LNHDA, CDR2 SQIVND (reference sequence). V lost 3 bases and J lost 2, with 10 bases in between. This CDR3 comprises 14 residues. CDR3 DNA sequence: TGTGCCAGTAGTATTGTCGGAGTCAACTATGGCTACACCTTC. Translating gives CASSIVGVNYGYTF.